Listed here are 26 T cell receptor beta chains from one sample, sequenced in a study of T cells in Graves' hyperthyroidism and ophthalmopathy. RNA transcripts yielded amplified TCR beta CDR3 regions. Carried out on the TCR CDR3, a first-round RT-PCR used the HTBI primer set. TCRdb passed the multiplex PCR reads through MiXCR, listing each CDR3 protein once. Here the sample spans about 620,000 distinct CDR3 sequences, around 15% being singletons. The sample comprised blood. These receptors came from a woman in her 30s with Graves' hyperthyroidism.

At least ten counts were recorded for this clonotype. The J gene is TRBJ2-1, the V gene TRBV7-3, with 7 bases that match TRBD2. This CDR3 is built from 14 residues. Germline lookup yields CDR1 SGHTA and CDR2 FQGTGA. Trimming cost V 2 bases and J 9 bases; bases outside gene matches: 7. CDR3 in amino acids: CASSLAPSGGEQFF. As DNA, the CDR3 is TGTGCCAGCAGCTTAGCGCCGTCGGGGGGTGAGCAGTTCTTC.

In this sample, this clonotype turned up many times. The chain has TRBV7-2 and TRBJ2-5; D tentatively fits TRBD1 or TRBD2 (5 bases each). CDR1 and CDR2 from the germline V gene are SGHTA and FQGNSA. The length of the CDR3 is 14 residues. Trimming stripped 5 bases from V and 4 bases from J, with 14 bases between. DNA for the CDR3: TGTGCCAGCAGCACGGGACGCCGTCCAGAGACCCAGTACTTC. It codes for CASSTGRRPETQYF.

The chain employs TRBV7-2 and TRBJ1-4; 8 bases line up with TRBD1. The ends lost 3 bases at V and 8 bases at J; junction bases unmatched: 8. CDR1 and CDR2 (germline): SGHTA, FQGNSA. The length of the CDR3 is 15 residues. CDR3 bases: TGTGCCAGCAGCTTCCGACAGGGGTCAGGGGAAAAACTGTTTTTT. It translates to CASSFRQGSGEKLFF.

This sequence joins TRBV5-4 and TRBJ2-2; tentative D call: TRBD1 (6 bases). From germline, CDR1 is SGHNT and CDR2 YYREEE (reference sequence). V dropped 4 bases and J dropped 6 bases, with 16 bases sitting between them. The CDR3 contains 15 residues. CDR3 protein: CASSQVKQGPGELFF. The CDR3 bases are TGTGCCAGCAGCCAGGTTAAACAGGGCCCCGGGGAGCTGTTTTTT.

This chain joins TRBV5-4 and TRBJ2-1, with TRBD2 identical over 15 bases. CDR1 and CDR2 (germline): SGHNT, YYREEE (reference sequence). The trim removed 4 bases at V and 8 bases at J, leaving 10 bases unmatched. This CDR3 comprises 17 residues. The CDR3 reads CASSTGTSGRSIDEQFF. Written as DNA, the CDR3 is TGTGCCAGCAGCACCGGGACTAGCGGGAGGTCTATCGATGAGCAGTTCTTC.

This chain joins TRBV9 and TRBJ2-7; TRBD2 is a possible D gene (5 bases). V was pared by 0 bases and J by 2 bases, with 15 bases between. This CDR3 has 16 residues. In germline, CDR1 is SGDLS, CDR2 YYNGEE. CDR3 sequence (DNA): TGTGCCAGCAGCGTAGGTCCAACTAGGGCAACCTACGAGCAGTACTTC. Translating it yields CASSVGPTRATYEQYF.

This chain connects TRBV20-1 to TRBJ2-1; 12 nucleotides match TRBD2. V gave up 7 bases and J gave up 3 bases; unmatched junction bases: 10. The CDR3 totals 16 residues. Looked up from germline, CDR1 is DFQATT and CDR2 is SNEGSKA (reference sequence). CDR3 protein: CSGLAGVGGNYNEQFF. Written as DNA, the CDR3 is TGCAGTGGACTAGCGGGAGTGGGGGGGAACTACAATGAGCAGTTCTTC.

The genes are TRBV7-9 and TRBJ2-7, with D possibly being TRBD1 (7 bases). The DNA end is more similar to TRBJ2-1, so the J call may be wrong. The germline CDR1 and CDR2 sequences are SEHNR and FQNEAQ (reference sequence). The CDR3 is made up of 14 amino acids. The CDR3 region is CASSQGGDSYEQFF. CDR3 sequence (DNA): TGTGCCAGCAGCCAGGGGGGAGACTCCTACGAGCAGTTCTTC.

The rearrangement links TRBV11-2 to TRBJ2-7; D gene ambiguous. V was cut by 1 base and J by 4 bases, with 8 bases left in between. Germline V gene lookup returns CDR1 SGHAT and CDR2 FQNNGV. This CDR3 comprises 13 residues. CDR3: CASSLGNGYEQYF. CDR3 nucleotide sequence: TGTGCCAGCAGCTTAGGCAATGGATACGAGCAGTACTTC.

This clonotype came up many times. The CDR3 region has the DNA TGCAGTGCTAGAGATTTTTCCTACAATGAGCAGTTCTTC. This sequence encodes CSARDFSYNEQFF. V and J are TRBV20-1 and TRBJ2-1; D remains ambiguous. This CDR3 region has 13 residues. CDR1 and CDR2 (germline): DFQATT, SNEGSKA (reference sequence). V was clipped by 0 bases and J by 1 base, with 4 bases between them.

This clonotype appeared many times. CDR3 amino acids: CATSDPRTPRDTQYF. The CDR3 DNA reads as TGTGCCACCAGTGATCCCCGGACCCCACGGGATACGCAGTATTTT. The J gene is TRBJ2-3, the V gene TRBV24-1, with D unresolved. Germline CDR1 and CDR2: KGHDR and SFDVKD. V was trimmed by 3 bases and J by 6 bases, leaving 15 bases between them. The CDR3 covers 15 residues.

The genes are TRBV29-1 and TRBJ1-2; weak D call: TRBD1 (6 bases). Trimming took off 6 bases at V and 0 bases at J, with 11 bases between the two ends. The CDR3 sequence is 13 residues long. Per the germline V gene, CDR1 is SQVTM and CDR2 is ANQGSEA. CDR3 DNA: TGCAGCGTGAGGACAGATACTAACTATGGCTACACCTTC. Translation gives CSVRTDTNYGYTF.

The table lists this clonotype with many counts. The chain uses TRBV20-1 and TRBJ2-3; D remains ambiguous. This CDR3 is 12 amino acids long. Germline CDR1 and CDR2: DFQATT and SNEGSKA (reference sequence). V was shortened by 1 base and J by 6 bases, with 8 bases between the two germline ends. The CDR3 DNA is TGCAGTGCTAGAGGAGCCGGGGATACGCAGTATTTT. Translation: CSARGAGDTQYF.

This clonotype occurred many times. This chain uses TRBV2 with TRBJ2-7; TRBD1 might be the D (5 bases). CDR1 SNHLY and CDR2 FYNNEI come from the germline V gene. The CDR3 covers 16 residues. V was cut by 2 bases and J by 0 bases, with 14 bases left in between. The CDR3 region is CASSEKGLFSSYEQYF. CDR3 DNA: TGTGCCAGCAGTGAAAAGGGGCTGTTTAGCTCCTACGAGCAGTACTTC.

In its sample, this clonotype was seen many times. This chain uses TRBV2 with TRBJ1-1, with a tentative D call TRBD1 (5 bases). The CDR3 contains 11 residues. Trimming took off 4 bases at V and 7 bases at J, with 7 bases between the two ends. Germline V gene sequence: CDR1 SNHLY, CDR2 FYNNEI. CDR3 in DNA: TGTGCCAGCAGTGGACAGATTGAAGCTTTCTTT. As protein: CASSGQIEAFF.

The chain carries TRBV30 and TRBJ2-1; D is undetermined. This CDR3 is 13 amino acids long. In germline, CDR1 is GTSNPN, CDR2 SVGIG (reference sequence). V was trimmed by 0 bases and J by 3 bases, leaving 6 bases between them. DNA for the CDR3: TGTGCCTGGAGTGTACGGCGCTACAATGAGCAGTTCTTC. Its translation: CAWSVRRYNEQFF.

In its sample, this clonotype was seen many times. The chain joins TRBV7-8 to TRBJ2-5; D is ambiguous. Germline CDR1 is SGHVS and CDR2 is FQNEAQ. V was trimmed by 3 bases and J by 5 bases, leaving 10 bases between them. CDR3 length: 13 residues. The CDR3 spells CASSFNMRETQYF. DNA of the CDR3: TGTGCCAGCAGCTTCAACATGAGGGAGACCCAGTACTTC.

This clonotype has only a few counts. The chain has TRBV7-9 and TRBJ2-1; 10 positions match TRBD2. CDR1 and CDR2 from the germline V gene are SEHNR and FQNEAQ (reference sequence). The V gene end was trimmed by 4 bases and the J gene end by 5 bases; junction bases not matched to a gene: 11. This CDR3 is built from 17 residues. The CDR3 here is CASSSRLSGRANNEQFF. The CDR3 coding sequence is TGTGCCAGCAGCTCCCGACTCAGCGGGAGGGCCAACAATGAGCAGTTCTTC.

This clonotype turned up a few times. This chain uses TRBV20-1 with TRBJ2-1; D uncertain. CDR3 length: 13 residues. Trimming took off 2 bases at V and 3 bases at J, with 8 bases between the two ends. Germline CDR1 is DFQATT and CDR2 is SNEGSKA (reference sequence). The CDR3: CSARPPNYNEQFF. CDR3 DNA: TGCAGTGCTAGACCCCCAAACTACAATGAGCAGTTCTTC.

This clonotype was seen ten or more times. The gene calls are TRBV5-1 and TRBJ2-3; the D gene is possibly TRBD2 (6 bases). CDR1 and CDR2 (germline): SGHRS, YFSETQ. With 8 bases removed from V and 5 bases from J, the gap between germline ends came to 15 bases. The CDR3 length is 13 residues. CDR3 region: CASAIVGGDTQYF. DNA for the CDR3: TGCGCCAGTGCGATCGTGGGAGGAGATACGCAGTATTTT.

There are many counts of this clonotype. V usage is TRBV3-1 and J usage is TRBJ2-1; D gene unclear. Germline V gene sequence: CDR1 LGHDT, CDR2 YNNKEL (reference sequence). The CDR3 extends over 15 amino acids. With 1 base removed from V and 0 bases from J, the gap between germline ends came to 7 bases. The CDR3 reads CASSQAGVSYNEQFF. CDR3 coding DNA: TGTGCCAGCAGCCAAGCTGGAGTCTCCTACAATGAGCAGTTCTTC.

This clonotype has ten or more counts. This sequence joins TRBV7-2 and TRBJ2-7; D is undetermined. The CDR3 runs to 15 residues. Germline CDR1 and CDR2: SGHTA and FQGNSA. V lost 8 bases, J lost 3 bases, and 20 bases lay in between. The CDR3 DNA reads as TGTGCCAGCGGGCCCAAGGGCAGGCTTGTCTACGAGCAGTACTTC. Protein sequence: CASGPKGRLVYEQYF.

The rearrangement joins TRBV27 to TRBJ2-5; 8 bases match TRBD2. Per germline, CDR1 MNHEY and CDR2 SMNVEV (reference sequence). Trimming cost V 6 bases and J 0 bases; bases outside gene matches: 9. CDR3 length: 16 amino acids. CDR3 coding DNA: TGTGCCAGCAGACCTCGAGCGGGAGTGTACCAAGAGACCCAGTACTTC. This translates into CASRPRAGVYQETQYF.

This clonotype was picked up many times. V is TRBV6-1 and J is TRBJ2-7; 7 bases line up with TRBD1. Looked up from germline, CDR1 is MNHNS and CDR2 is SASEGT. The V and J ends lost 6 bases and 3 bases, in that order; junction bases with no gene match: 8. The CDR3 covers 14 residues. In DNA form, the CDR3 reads TGTGCCAGCAGACCATATTACAGGGGCTACGAGCAGTACTTC. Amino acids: CASRPYYRGYEQYF.

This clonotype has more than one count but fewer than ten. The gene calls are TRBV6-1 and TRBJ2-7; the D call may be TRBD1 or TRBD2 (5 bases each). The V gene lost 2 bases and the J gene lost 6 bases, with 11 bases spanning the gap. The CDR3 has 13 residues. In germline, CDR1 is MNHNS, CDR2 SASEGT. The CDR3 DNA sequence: TGTGCCAGCAGTGAATCCTTTGGGGGCGAGCAGTACTTC. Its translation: CASSESFGGEQYF.

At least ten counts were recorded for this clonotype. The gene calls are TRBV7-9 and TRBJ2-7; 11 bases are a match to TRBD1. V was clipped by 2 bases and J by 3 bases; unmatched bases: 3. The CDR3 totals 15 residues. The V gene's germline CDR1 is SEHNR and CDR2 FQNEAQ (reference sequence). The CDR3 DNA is TGTGCCAGCAGCTTAACGGACAGGGGGCACTACGAGCAGTACTTC. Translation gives CASSLTDRGHYEQYF.